In this sample, the clone carrying this T cell receptor beta chain turned up a few times. What it recognizes is unknown. Then a second PCR, running roughly 7 to 11 cycles, was carried out with a sample-barcoded 5' primer and a J-beta primer mix. TCRdb re-derived calls from the 5' RACE reads in MiXCR, one entry per CDR3 protein. Among more than 800,000 distinct CDR3 sequences listed, under 45% were seen once. This record comes from a study of blood T cells in healthy people across ages. Study at large: Using template switching, researchers captured about one barcoded beta molecule for each two T cells.

Germline V lookup: CDR1 SGHDT, CDR2 YYEEEE. The CDR3 length is 15 residues. Trimming removed 6 bases from V and 0 bases from J, with 15 bases in between. They isolated at least 7 million PBMCs from each sample. Study-wide points: A strong correlation between TCR beta diversity and naive T cell percentage was seen. Lack of knowledge of donor CMV status possibly confounded expanded clonotype changes.

The rearrangement joins TRBV5-6 to TRBJ1-2; D is perhaps TRBD1 (5 bases). This TCR derives from a woman aged 55-70 years in good health. Sequencing was performed on blood. Written as DNA, the CDR3 is TGTGCCAGCAACTCGGGGACTATAGCTAACTATGGCTACACCTTC. It specifies CASNSGTIANYGYTF.